Detailed here is one T cell receptor beta chain. This entry belongs to a study of regulatory T cells in long-lasting Graves disease. The CDR3 runs 14 residues. With 1 base removed from V and 5 bases from J, the gap between germline ends came to 11 bases. Germline CDR1 reads SEHNR; CDR2 reads FQNEAQ (reference sequence). Documented time point: persistent/refractory GD, antithyroid drugs over 5 years with positive TRAb. Generation of the TCR library employed RNA extracted from PBMCs. Combining iRepertoire HTBI primers with Arm-PCR of CDR3 regions, the authors built TCR beta libraries. TCRdb re-called the multiplex PCR reads through MiXCR, storing one row per CDR3 protein. The repertoire includes some 430,000 distinct CDR3 sequences, under 25% of them detected once, and roughly 7% sits in the top ten.

This TCR derives from a female donor with Graves disease. The sequences come from peripheral blood mononuclear cells (PBMCs), collected when the disease was refractory, from a patient treated with antithyroid drugs. This chain uses TRBV7-9 with TRBJ1-2; D possibly corresponds to TRBD1 (5 bases). The CDR3 bases are TGTGCCAGCAGCTTAGAAGGCGGGGGGTATGGCTACACCTTC. Translated, it gives CASSLEGGGYGYTF.